Listed here are 7 T cell receptor beta chains from one sample, sequenced in a study of blood T cell repertoires in COVID-19. Libraries were prepared by immunoSEQ multiplex PCR; TCRdb keeps only in-frame clonotypes and omits some of them. The top ten clones hold 9.5% to 15% of a sample with over 250,000 clones, 75% to 90% of them seen once. The sample taken for sequencing was peripheral blood. These receptor sequences come from a woman aged 55-70 years with acute or convalescent COVID-19.

The chain links TRBV2 to TRBJ1-2; maybe TRBD1 (6 bases). This CDR3 contains 13 residues. The V gene's germline CDR1 is SNHLY and CDR2 FYNNEI. With 2 bases removed from V and 7 bases from J, the gap between germline ends came to 11 bases. CDR3: CASSERGTFGYTF. The CDR3 coding sequence is TGTGCCAGCAGTGAAAGGGGGACATTTGGCTACACCTTC.

V and J are TRBV29-1 and TRBJ2-1; no firm D call. V dropped 7 bases and J dropped 5 bases, with 12 bases sitting between them. CDR3 size: 12 residues. The germline V gene encodes CDR1 SQVTM and CDR2 ANQGSEA. DNA of the CDR3: TGCAGCGGGCGACACGGCGACAATGAGCAGTTCTTC. Its translation: CSGRHGDNEQFF.

The chain uses TRBV5-4 and TRBJ1-2; D remains unclear. The CDR3 runs to 13 residues. The V end was cut by 4 bases, the J end by 6 bases, with 13 bases between. CDR1 is SGHNT and CDR2 is YYREEE in the germline V gene (reference sequence). The DNA for the CDR3 is TGTGCCAGCAGCACCGCCGTTAGCCATGGCTACACCTTC. Residues: CASSTAVSHGYTF.

V is TRBV16 and J is TRBJ1-4; no definite D call. V lost 4 bases, J lost 0 bases, and 12 bases lay in between. The CDR3 extends over 16 amino acids. CDR1 and CDR2 from the germline V gene are KGHSY and FQNENV. The CDR3 DNA follows: TGTGCCAGCAGCCCCCGGATTGAGGCAACTAATGAAAAACTGTTTTTT. It is translated as CASSPRIEATNEKLFF.

The V and J genes are TRBV21-1 and TRBJ1-1; TRBD1 is the table's D call, not checked against the DNA. TRBV21-1 is a pseudogene locus. CDR3 length: 14 amino acids. For the CDR3, the DNA is TGTGCCAGCAAGTGGACAGGGAGGGCCAGTGAAGCTTTCTTT. Residues: CASKWTGRASEAFF.

The rearrangement links TRBV29-1 to TRBJ2-5; 10 bases fit TRBD2. The CDR3 contains 14 residues. Germline V gene sequence: CDR1 SQVTM, CDR2 ANQGSEA. V was pared by 3 bases and J by 4 bases, with 5 bases of the junction left unmatched. CDR3 region: CSVDASGGRETQYF. CDR3 sequence (DNA): TGCAGCGTTGACGCTAGCGGGGGCCGAGAGACCCAGTACTTC.

This clone was detected a few times. The chain links TRBV7-2 to TRBJ2-3; 10 nucleotides match TRBD2. Germline V gene lookup returns CDR1 SGHTA and CDR2 FQGNSA. This CDR3 is built from 15 residues. Trimming removed 2 bases from V and 6 bases from J; junction bases left unmatched: 5. For the CDR3, the DNA is TGTGCCAGCAGCTTACCTAGCGGGAGTACTGATACGCAGTATTTT. As protein: CASSLPSGSTDTQYF.